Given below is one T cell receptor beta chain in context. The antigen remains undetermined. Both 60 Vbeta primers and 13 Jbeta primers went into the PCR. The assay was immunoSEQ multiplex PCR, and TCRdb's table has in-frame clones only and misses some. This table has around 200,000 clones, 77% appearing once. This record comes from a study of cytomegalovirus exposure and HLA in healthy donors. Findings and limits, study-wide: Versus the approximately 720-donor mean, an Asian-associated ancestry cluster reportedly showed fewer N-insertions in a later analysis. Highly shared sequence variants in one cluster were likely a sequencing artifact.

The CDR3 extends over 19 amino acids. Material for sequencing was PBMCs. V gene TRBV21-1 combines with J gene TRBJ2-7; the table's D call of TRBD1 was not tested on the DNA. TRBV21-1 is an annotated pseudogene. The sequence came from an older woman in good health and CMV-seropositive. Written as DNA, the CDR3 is TGTGCCAGCAGCAAAGTTCCAGGGGGCGCATTATTTCCATATGGCGAGCAGTACTTC. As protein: CASSKVPGGALFPYGEQYF.